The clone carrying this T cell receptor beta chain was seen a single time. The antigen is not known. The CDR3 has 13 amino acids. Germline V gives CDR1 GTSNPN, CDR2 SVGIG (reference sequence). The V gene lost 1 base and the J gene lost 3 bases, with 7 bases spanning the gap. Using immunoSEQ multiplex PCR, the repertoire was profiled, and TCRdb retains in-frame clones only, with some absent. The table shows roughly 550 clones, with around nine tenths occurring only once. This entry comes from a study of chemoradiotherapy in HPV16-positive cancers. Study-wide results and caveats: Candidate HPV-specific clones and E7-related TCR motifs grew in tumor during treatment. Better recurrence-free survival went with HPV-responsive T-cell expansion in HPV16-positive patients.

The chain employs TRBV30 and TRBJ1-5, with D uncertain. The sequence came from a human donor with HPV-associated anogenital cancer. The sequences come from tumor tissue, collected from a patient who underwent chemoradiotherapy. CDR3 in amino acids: CAWSGAFNQPQHF. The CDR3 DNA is TGTGCCTGGAGTGGGGCCTTCAATCAGCCCCAGCATTTT.